The rows below give T cell receptor beta chains drawn from one sample of a study of blood T cells in healthy people across ages. TCRdb reprocessed the 5' RACE reads with MiXCR, giving one entry per CDR3 protein. The table includes some 710,000 distinct CDR3 sequences, less than 60% detected once. The sequencing sample was made of blood. The receptors derive from a man older than 75 in good health. CDR3s include the opening cysteine and the closing phenylalanine or tryptophan. The D gene is left open where the match is weak. A row's size may be missing; if present it is once, few, many or a size class.

V gene,clone size,J gene,D gene,CDR3 protein,CDR3 DNA
TRBV12-3/TRBV12-4,-,TRBJ2-3,-,CASSRTGKSTDTQYF,TGTGCCAGCAGTCGGACCGGAAAGTCCACAGATACGCAGTATTTT
TRBV5-1,-,TRBJ2-7,-,CASSPSGPHNEQYF,TGCGCCAGCAGCCCTTCCGGGCCGCACAATGAGCAGTACTTC
TRBV12-3/TRBV12-4,few,TRBJ2-7,TRBD1,CASSLHDRETEQYF,TGTGCCAGCAGTTTACATGACAGGGAAACCGAGCAGTACTTC
TRBV25-1,-,TRBJ2-5,-,CASSGATETQYF,TGTGCCAGCAGTGGCGCGACGGAGACCCAGTACTTC
TRBV25-1,-,TRBJ1-1,-,CASSVYFDGTEAFF,TGTGCCAGCAGTGTATACTTTGATGGTACTGAAGCTTTCTTT
TRBV29-1,-,TRBJ2-5,-,CSVGGTFEQYF,TGCAGCGTTGGTGGGACCTTTGAGCAGTACTTC
TRBV6-6,-,TRBJ1-5,-,CASSYSPVSNQPQHF,TGTGCCAGCAGTTACTCGCCAGTTAGCAATCAGCCCCAGCATTTT
TRBV11-3,-,TRBJ2-3,-,CASSLAQPTDTQYF,TGTGCCAGCAGCTTAGCTCAACCCACAGATACGCAGTATTTT
TRBV10-3,-,TRBJ2-6,TRBD1,CAISELSLGTGVTGANVLTF,TGTGCCATCAGCGAACTTTCACTCGGGACAGGAGTTACGGGGGCCAACGTCCTGACTTTC
TRBV10-1,-,TRBJ2-6,TRBD2,CASTEAGGSEANVLTF,TGCGCCAGCACCGAAGCGGGGGGCTCTGAGGCCAACGTCCTGACTTTC
TRBV28,many,TRBJ2-3,TRBD2,CASRIAGSTDTQYF,TGTGCCAGCAGAATAGCGGGAAGCACAGATACGCAGTATTTT
TRBV15,few,TRBJ2-5,-,CATSRDRGGTETQYF,TGTGCCACCAGCAGAGATAGGGGGGGCACGGAGACCCAGTACTTC
TRBV7-3,-,TRBJ2-3,-,CASSPDPGLGTDTQYF,TGTGCTAGCAGCCCAGACCCAGGCCTGGGGACAGATACGCAGTATTTT
TRBV29-1,-,TRBJ1-1,-,CSVGPGDTEAFF,TGCAGCGTTGGGCCGGGCGACACTGAAGCTTTCTTT
TRBV3-1,few,TRBJ2-7,-,CASSQGRGRAYEQYF,TGTGCCAGCAGCCAAGGGAGGGGGCGCGCCTACGAGCAGTACTTC
TRBV7-2,few,TRBJ2-6,TRBD1,CASSFNIDRGSGANVLTF,TGTGCCAGCAGCTTCAATATCGACAGGGGGTCTGGGGCCAACGTCCTGACTTTC
TRBV6-6,-,TRBJ1-5,-,CASSYGRDQPQHF,TGTGCCAGCAGTTACGGCAGGGATCAGCCCCAGCATTTT
TRBV7-2,many,TRBJ2-6,-,CASSPTISGANVLTF,TGTGCCAGCAGCCCAACGATCTCTGGGGCCAACGTCCTGACTTTC
TRBV11-3,few,TRBJ2-5,-,CASSSQAGLETQYF,TGTGCCAGCAGCTCCCAGGCGGGATTGGAGACCCAGTACTTC
TRBV12-3/TRBV12-4,-,TRBJ1-6,-,CASSPDIYNSPLHF,TGTGCCAGCAGCCCCGACATCTATAATTCACCCCTCCACTTT
TRBV20-1,few,TRBJ1-2,-,CSASLHEQGFNGYTF,TGCAGTGCTAGCCTCCACGAGCAGGGATTCAATGGCTACACCTTC
TRBV3-1,many,TRBJ1-2,TRBD1,CASSQEGQTNYGYTF,TGTGCCAGCAGCCAAGAGGGACAGACTAACTATGGCTACACCTTC
TRBV7-8,few,TRBJ2-7,-,CASSLAGVAYNEQYF,TGTGCCAGCAGCTTAGCGGGGGTAGCCTACAATGAGCAGTACTTC
TRBV29-1,-,TRBJ2-5,TRBD1,CSAPHTGGGETQYF,TGCAGCGCCCCCCATACAGGGGGCGGGGAGACCCAGTACTTC
TRBV30,few,TRBJ2-1,-,CAWMRRGVEQFF,TGTGCCTGGATGAGGAGGGGGGTTGAGCAGTTCTTC
TRBV28,-,TRBJ2-5,TRBD2,CASSPSIGLDGGETQYF,TGTGCCAGCAGCCCAAGTATAGGGCTAGACGGGGGGGAGACCCAGTACTTC
TRBV12-3/TRBV12-4,-,TRBJ1-5,-,CASSGSQVLNQPQHF,TGTGCCAGCAGTGGCTCACAGGTACTCAATCAGCCCCAGCATTTT
TRBV11-3,-,TRBJ1-2,-,CASSSYQTDGYTF,TGTGCCAGCAGCTCCTACCAGACTGACGGCTACACCTTC
TRBV6-1,once,TRBJ2-1,TRBD2,CASSRSSGSWSDEQFF,TGTGCCAGCAGCCGGTCTAGCGGGAGTTGGAGCGATGAGCAGTTCTTC
TRBV7-2,few,TRBJ2-1,TRBD2,CASTWGAGGCNEQFF,TGTGCCAGCACATGGGGAGCGGGAGGGTGCAATGAGCAGTTCTTC
TRBV6-2/TRBV6-3,-,TRBJ2-7,-,CASTAISSYEQYF,TGTGCCAGCACCGCAATTTCTTCCTACGAGCAGTACTTC
TRBV5-5,-,TRBJ2-1,-,CASSLWGGGNEQFF,TGTGCCAGCAGCTTGTGGGGAGGAGGGAATGAGCAGTTCTTC